The rows below give T cell receptor beta chains drawn from one sample of a study of T cell responses to AZD1222 COVID-19 vaccine. The data were produced by immunoSEQ multiplex PCR, yet TCRdb's version contains in-frame clones alone and is incomplete. The sample has approximately 190,000 clones, roughly 91% seen once; the top ten hold roughly 0.99%. The sequences come from peripheral blood, collected on day 0 of AZD1222 vaccination. The receptors were sampled from an adult in good health. CDR3s include the opening cysteine and the closing phenylalanine or tryptophan. A D gene is named only where the DNA matches it firmly. Expanded clones are given a class, and other clones once, few, many or no size at all.

v_call: TRBV27; j_call: TRBJ1-2; clone_size: NA; d_call: TRBD1; cdr3_aa: CASSLMGQGPNYGYTF; cdr3_nt: TGTGCCAGCAGCCTAATGGGACAGGGCCCTAACTATGGCTACACCTTC
v_call: TRBV28; j_call: TRBJ1-1; clone_size: once; d_call: NA; cdr3_aa: CASSPGGWNTEAFF; cdr3_nt: TGTGCCAGCAGTCCGGGGGGATGGAACACTGAAGCTTTCTTT
v_call: TRBV5-1; j_call: TRBJ2-5; clone_size: NA; d_call: NA; cdr3_aa: CASRGDGQETQYF; cdr3_nt: TGCGCCAGCAGAGGGGACGGACAAGAGACCCAGTACTTC
v_call: TRBV9; j_call: TRBJ2-7; clone_size: NA; d_call: NA; cdr3_aa: CASSVGVGKDYEQYF; cdr3_nt: TGTGCCAGCAGCGTAGGGGTGGGGAAGGACTACGAGCAGTACTTC
v_call: TRBV7-2; j_call: TRBJ2-7; clone_size: NA; d_call: TRBD1; cdr3_aa: CASSLDETGAHSYF; cdr3_nt: TGTGCCAGCAGCTTAGACGAGACAGGGGCGCACTCGTACTTC
v_call: TRBV7-9; j_call: TRBJ1-1; clone_size: NA; d_call: TRBD1; cdr3_aa: CASSNQGDPNTEAFF; cdr3_nt: TGTGCCAGCAGCAACCAGGGGGATCCGAACACTGAAGCTTTCTTT
v_call: TRBV7-9; j_call: TRBJ1-2; clone_size: NA; d_call: NA; cdr3_aa: CASSLVGGQNYGYTF; cdr3_nt: TGTGCCAGCAGCCTGGTGGGGGGCCAGAACTATGGCTACACCTTC
v_call: TRBV18; j_call: TRBJ1-6; clone_size: NA; d_call: NA; cdr3_aa: CASSPRLRGLDNSPLHF; cdr3_nt: TGTGCCAGCTCACCACGTCTTCGGGGGTTGGATAATTCACCCCTCCACTTT
v_call: TRBV4-1; j_call: TRBJ1-2; clone_size: NA; d_call: NA; cdr3_aa: CASSQYHQVPNYGYTF; cdr3_nt: TGCGCCAGCAGCCAGTACCACCAGGTTCCTAACTATGGCTACACCTTC
v_call: TRBV6-5; j_call: TRBJ2-2; clone_size: NA; d_call: NA; cdr3_aa: CASSYTLQAGELFF; cdr3_nt: TGTGCCAGCAGTTACACATTACAGGCCGGGGAGCTGTTTTTT
v_call: TRBV23-1; j_call: TRBJ1-5; clone_size: NA; d_call: NA; cdr3_aa: CASSQSSRRGGNQPQHF; cdr3_nt: TGCGCCAGCAGTCAATCATCTCGCAGGGGAGGCAATCAGCCCCAGCATTTT
v_call: TRBV6-1; j_call: TRBJ2-7; clone_size: NA; d_call: NA; cdr3_aa: CASSEVRDRWGYEQYF; cdr3_nt: TGTGCCAGCAGTGAAGTTAGAGACAGGTGGGGGTACGAGCAGTACTTC
v_call: TRBV6-1; j_call: TRBJ2-5; clone_size: NA; d_call: NA; cdr3_aa: CASSESSSQETQYF; cdr3_nt: TGTGCCAGCAGTGAATCTAGCAGCCAAGAGACCCAGTACTTC
v_call: TRBV4-1; j_call: TRBJ1-6; clone_size: NA; d_call: NA; cdr3_aa: CASSQDRESSPLHF; cdr3_nt: TGCGCCAGCAGCCAAGACAGGGAAAGCTCACCCCTCCACTTT
v_call: TRBV12-5; j_call: TRBJ2-1; clone_size: NA; d_call: NA; cdr3_aa: CASGSTTNVVNEQFF; cdr3_nt: TGTGCTAGTGGTTCAACAACCAACGTGGTTAATGAGCAGTTCTTC
v_call: TRBV4-2; j_call: TRBJ1-1; clone_size: once; d_call: NA; cdr3_aa: CASSQASQMNTEAFF; cdr3_nt: TGTGCCAGCAGCCAAGCAAGCCAAATGAACACTGAAGCTTTCTTT
v_call: TRBV5-1; j_call: TRBJ1-1; clone_size: NA; d_call: NA; cdr3_aa: CASSLAAGGSFEAFF; cdr3_nt: TGCGCCAGCAGCTTGGCGGCTGGGGGAAGTTTTGAAGCTTTCTTT
v_call: TRBV3-1/TRBV3-2; j_call: TRBJ2-1; clone_size: once; d_call: NA; cdr3_aa: CASSRLADEQFF; cdr3_nt: TGTGCCAGCAGCCGACTCGCGGATGAGCAGTTCTTC
v_call: TRBV4-3; j_call: TRBJ2-1; clone_size: once; d_call: TRBD2; cdr3_aa: CASSQDLGGGTHEQFF; cdr3_nt: TGCGCCAGCAGCCAAGATCTCGGGGGGGGCACCCATGAGCAGTTCTTC
v_call: TRBV6-2/TRBV6-3; j_call: TRBJ2-7; clone_size: NA; d_call: NA; cdr3_aa: CASSATGSSYEQYF; cdr3_nt: TGTGCCAGCAGTGCGACAGGTAGCTCCTACGAGCAGTACTTC
v_call: TRBV7-8; j_call: TRBJ2-7; clone_size: NA; d_call: NA; cdr3_aa: CASNYREGTYEQYF; cdr3_nt: TGTGCCAGCAACTACAGGGAGGGGACCTACGAGCAGTACTTC
v_call: TRBV6-2/TRBV6-3; j_call: TRBJ2-1; clone_size: NA; d_call: NA; cdr3_aa: CASSQDRSSYNEQFF; cdr3_nt: TGTGCCAGCAGCCAGGACAGAAGCTCCTACAATGAGCAGTTCTTC
v_call: TRBV28; j_call: TRBJ2-1; clone_size: NA; d_call: TRBD1; cdr3_aa: CASSLLRTGDNEQFF; cdr3_nt: TGTGCCAGCAGTTTATTAAGGACAGGGGACAATGAGCAGTTCTTC
v_call: TRBV4-1; j_call: TRBJ2-4; clone_size: NA; d_call: NA; cdr3_aa: CASSQGPRWKNIQYF; cdr3_nt: TGCGCCAGCAGCCAAGGGCCCAGATGGAAAAACATTCAGTACTTC
v_call: TRBV4-3; j_call: TRBJ2-1; clone_size: NA; d_call: NA; cdr3_aa: CASSQEGHNEQFF; cdr3_nt: TGCGCCAGCAGCCAAGAGGGGCACAATGAGCAGTTCTTC
v_call: TRBV9; j_call: TRBJ1-1; clone_size: NA; d_call: NA; cdr3_aa: CASSAGDNWGTEAFF; cdr3_nt: TGTGCCAGCAGCGCAGGGGACAATTGGGGGACTGAAGCTTTCTTT